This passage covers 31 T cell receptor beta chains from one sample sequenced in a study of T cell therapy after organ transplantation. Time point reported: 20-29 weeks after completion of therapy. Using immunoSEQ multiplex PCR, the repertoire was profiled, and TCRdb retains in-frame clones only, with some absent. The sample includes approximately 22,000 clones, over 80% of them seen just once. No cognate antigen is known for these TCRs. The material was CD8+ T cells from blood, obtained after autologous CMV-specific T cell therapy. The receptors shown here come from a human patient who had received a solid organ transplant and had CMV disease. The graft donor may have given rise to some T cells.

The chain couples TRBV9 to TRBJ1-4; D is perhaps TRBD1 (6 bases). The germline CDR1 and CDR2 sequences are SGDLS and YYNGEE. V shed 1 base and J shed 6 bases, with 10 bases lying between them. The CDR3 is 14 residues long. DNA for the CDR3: TGTGCCAGCAGCGTAACAGGGCACGATGAAAAACTGTTTTTT. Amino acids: CASSVTGHDEKLFF.

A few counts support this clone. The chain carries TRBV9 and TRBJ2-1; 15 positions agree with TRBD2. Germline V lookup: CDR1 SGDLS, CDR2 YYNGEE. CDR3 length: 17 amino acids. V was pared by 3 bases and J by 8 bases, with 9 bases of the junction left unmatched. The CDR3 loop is CASSDRPGLAGGDEQFF. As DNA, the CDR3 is TGTGCCAGCAGCGACAGGCCGGGACTAGCGGGAGGAGATGAGCAGTTCTTC.

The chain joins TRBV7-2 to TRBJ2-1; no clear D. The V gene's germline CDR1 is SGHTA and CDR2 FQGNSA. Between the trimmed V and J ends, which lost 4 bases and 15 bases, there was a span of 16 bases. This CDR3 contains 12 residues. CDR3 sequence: CASSSPGPGRFF. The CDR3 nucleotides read TGTGCCAGCAGCTCCCCCGGCCCAGGACGGTTCTTC.

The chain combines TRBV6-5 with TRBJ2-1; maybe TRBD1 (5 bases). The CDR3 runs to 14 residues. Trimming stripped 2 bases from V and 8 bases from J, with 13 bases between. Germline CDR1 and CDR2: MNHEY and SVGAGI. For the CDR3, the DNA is TGTGCCAGCAGTTACACCCAGGGTCAGGATGAGCAGTTCTTC. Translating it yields CASSYTQGQDEQFF.

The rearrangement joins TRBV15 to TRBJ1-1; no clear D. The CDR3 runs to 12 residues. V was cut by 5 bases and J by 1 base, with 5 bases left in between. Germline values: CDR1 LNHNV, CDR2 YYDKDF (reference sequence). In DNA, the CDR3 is TGTGCCACCAGCGAGGGGAACACTGAAGCTTTCTTT. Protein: CATSEGNTEAFF.

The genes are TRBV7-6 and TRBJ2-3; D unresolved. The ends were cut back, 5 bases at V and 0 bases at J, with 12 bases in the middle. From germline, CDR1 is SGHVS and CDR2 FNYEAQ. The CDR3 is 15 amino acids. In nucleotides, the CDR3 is TGTGCCAGCAGCCGATCATCCGGGAGCACAGATACGCAGTATTTT. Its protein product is CASSRSSGSTDTQYF.

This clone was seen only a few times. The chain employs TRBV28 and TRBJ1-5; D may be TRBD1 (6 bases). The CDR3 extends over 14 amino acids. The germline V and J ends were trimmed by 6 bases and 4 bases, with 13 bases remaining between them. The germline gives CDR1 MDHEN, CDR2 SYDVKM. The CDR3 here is CASSTGTYNQPQHF. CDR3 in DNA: TGTGCCAGCAGCACCGGGACATATAATCAGCCCCAGCATTTT.

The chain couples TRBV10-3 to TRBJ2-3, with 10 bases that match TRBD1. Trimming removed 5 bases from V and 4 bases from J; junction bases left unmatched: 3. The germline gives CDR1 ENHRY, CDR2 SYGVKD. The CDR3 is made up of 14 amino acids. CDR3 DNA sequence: TGTGCCATCAGTACCGGACAGGGGGCAGATACGCAGTATTTT. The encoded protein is CAISTGQGADTQYF.

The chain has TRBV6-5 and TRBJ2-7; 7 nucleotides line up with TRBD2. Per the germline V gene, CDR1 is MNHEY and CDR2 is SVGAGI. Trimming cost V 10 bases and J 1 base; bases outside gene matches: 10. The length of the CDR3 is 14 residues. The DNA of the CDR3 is TGTGCCACCCTCGGCGGGGGATCTTCCTACGAGCAGTACTTC. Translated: CATLGGGSSYEQYF.

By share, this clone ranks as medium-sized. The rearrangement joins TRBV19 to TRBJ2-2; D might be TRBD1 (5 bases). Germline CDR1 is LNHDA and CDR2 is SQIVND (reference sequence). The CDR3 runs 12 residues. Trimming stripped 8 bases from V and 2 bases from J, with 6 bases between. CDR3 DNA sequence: TGTGCCAGTGACAGCAACACCGGGGAGCTGTTTTTT. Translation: CASDSNTGELFF.

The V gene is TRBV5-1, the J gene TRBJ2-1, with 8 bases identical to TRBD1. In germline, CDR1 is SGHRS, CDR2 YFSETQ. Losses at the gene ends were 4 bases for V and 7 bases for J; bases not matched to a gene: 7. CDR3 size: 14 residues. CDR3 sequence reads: CASSPGQGRNEQFF. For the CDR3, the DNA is TGCGCCAGCAGCCCAGGACAGGGTAGAAATGAGCAGTTCTTC.

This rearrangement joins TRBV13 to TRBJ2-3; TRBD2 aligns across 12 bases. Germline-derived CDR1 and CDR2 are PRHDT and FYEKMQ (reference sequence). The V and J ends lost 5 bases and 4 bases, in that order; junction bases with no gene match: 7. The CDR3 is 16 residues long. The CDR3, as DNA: TGTGCCAGCAGCCCCAGGACTAGCGGGGTCCCAGATACGCAGTATTTT. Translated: CASSPRTSGVPDTQYF.

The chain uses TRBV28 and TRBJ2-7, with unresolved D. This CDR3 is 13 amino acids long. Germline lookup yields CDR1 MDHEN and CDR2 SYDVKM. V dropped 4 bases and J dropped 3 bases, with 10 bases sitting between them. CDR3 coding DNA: TGTGCCAGCAGTTCCGACACCATCTACGAGCAGTACTTC. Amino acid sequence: CASSSDTIYEQYF. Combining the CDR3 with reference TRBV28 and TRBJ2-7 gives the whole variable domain DVKVTQSSRYLVKRTGEKVFLECVQDMDHENMFWYRQDPGLGLRLIYFSYDVKMKEKGDIPEGYSVSREKKERFSLILESASTNQTSMYLCASSSDTIYEQYFGPGTRLTVT.

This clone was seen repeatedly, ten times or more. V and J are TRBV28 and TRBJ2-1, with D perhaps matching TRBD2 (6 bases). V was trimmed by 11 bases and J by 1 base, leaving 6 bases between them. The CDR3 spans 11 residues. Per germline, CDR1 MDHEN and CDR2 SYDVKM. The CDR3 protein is CAGGSYNEQFF. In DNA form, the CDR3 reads TGTGCCGGGGGGTCCTACAATGAGCAGTTCTTC.

The CDR3 region has the DNA TGTGCCAGCAGCTCAAATCGGGACCCCTTAGGCTACACCTTC. It encodes CASSSNRDPLGYTF. The chain uses TRBV9 and TRBJ1-2, with D tentatively TRBD1 (5 bases). The germline V gene has CDR1 SGDLS and CDR2 YYNGEE. Trimming stripped 4 bases from V and 8 bases from J, with 18 bases between. The CDR3 is made up of 14 amino acids.

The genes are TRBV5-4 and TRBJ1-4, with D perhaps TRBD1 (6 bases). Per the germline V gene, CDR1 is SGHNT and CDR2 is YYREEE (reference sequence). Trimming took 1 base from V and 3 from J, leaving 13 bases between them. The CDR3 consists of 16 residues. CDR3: CASSLTGMGSNEKLFF. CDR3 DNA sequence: TGTGCCAGCAGCTTGACAGGGATGGGGTCTAATGAAAAACTGTTTTTT.

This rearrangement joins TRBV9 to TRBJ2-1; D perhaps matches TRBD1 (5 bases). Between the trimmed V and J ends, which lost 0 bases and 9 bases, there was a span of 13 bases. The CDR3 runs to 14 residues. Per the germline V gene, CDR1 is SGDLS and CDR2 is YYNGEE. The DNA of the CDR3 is TGTGCCAGCAGCGTAGAATTTTCGGACACTGAGCAGTTCTTC. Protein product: CASSVEFSDTEQFF.

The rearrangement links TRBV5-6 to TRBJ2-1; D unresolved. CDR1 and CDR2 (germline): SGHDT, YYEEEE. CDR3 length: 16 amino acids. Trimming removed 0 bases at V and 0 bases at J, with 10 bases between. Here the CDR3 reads CASSLADGFSYNEQFF. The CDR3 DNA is TGTGCCAGCAGCTTGGCCGACGGGTTCTCCTACAATGAGCAGTTCTTC.

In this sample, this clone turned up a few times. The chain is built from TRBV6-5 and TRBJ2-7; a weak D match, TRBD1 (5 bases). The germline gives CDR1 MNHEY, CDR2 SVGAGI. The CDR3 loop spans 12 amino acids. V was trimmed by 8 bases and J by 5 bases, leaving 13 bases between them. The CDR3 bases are TGTGCCAGCGGGGCAGGGTCCCACGAGCAGTACTTC. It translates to CASGAGSHEQYF.

CDR3 sequence (DNA): TGTGCCACGCTAGCGGCAGATACGCAGTATTTT. Its protein product is CATLAADTQYF. The chain couples TRBV10-3 to TRBJ2-3; 7 bases fit TRBD2. This CDR3 region has 11 residues. The V gene's germline CDR1 is ENHRY and CDR2 SYGVKD. Trimming took 10 bases from V and 4 from J; bases not matched to a gene: 2.

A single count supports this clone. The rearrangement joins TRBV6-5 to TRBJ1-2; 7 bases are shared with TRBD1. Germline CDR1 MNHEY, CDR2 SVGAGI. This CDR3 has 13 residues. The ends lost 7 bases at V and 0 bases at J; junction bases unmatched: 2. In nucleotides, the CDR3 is TGTGCCAGCATTGGGACAGCTAACTATGGCTACACCTTC. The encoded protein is CASIGTANYGYTF.

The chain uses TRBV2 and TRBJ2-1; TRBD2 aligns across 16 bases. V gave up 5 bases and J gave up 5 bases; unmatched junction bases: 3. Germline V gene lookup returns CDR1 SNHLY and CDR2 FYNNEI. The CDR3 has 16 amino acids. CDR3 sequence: CASSPGLAGGDNEQFF. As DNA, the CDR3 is TGTGCCAGCAGTCCGGGACTAGCGGGGGGGGACAATGAGCAGTTCTTC.

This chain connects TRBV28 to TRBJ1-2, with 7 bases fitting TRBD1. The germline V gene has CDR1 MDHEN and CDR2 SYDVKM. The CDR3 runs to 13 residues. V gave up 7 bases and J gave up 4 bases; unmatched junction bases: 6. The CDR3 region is CASTGQVFYGYTF. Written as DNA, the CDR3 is TGTGCCAGCACCGGACAGGTTTTCTATGGCTACACCTTC.

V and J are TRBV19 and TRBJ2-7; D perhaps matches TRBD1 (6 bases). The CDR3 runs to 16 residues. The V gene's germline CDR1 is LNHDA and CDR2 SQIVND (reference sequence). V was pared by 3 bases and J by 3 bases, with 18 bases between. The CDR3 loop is CASSMPWAGENYEQYF. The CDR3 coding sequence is TGTGCCAGTAGTATGCCTTGGGCAGGGGAAAACTACGAGCAGTACTTC.

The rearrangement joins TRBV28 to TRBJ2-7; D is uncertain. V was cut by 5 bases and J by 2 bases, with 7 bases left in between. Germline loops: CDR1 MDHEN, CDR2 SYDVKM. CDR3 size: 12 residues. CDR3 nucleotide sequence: TGTGCCAGCAGTCCTTCGGCCTACGAGCAGTACTTC. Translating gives CASSPSAYEQYF.

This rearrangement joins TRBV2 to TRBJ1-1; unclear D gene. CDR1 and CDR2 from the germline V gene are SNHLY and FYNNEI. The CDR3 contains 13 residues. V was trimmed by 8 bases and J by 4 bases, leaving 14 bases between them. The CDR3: CASAPGPVTEAFF. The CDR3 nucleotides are TGTGCCAGCGCCCCGGGCCCGGTCACTGAAGCTTTCTTT.

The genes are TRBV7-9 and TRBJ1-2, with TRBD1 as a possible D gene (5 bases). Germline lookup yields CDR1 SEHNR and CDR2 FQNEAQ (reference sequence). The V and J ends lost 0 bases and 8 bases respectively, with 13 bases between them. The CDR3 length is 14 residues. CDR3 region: CASSLAGQGGGYTF. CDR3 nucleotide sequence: TGTGCCAGCAGCTTAGCTGGGCAGGGAGGAGGCTACACCTTC.

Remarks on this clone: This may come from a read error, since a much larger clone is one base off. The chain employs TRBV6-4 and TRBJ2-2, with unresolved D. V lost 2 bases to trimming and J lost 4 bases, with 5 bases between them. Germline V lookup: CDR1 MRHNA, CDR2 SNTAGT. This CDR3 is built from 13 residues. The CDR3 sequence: CASSDRATGELFF. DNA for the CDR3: TGTGCCAGCAGTGACAGGGCCACCGGGGAGCTGTTTTTT.

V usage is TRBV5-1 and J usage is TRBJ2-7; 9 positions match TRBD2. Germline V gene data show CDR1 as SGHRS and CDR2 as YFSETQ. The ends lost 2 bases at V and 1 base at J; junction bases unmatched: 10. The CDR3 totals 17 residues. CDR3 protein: CASSLKLAGGGSYEQYF. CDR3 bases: TGCGCCAGCAGCTTAAAACTAGCGGGTGGGGGTTCCTACGAGCAGTACTTC. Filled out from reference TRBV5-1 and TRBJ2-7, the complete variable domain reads KAGVTQTPRYLIKTRGQQVTLSCSPISGHRSVSWYQQTPGQGLQFLFEYFSETQRNKGNFPGRFSGRQFSNSRSEMNVSTLELGDSALYLCASSLKLAGGGSYEQYFGPGTRLTVT.

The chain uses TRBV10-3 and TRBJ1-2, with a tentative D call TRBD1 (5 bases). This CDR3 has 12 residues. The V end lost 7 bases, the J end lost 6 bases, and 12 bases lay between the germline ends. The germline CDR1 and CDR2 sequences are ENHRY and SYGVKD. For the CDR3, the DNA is TGTGCCATCACGGCCAGGGTCGATGGCTACACCTTC. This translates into CAITARVDGYTF.

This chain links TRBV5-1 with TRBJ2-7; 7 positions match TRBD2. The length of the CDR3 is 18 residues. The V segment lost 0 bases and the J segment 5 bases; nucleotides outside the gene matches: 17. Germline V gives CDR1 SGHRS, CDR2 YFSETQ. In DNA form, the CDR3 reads TGCGCCAGCAGCTTGGGATGGGGGGGAGGCGGCGTCCAGGACGAGCAGTACTTC. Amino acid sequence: CASSLGWGGGGVQDEQYF.